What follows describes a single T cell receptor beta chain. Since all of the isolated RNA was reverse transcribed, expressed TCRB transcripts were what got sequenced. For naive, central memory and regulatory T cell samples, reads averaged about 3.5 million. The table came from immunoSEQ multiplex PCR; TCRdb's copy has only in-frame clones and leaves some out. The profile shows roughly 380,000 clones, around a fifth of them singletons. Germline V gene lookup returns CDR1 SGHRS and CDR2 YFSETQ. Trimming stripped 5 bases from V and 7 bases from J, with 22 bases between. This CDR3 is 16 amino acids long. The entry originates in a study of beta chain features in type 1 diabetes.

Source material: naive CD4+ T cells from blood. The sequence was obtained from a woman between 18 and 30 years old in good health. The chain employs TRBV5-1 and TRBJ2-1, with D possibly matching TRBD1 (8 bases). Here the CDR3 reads CASSFPTGEGRNEQFF. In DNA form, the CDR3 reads TGCGCCAGCAGTTTCCCGACAGGGGAGGGGAGGAATGAGCAGTTCTTC.